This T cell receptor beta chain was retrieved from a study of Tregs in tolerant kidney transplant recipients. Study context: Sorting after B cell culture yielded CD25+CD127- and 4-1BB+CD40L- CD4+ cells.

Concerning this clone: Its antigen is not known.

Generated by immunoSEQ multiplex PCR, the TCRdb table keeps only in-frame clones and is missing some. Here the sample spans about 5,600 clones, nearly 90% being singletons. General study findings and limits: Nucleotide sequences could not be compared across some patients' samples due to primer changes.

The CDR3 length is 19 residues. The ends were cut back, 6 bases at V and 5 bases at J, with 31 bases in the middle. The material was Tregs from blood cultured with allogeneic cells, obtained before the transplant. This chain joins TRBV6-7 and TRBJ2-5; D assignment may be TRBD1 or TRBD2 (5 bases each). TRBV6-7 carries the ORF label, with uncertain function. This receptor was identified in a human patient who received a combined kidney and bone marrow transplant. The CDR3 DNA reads TGTGCCAGCAGGGGGGAAGAGCGGCCAAGAGGGAGAAGGGACGAGACCCAGTACTTC. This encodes CASRGEERPRGRRDETQYF.